The 8 T cell receptor beta chains below come from one sample, sequenced in a study of blood T cells in healthy people across ages. Primers used in a second PCR of about 7 to 12 cycles were a sample-barcoded 5' primer and a J-beta primer mix. TCRdb redid the calling of the 5' RACE reads with MiXCR, one entry per CDR3 protein. The sample consists of 890,000 or so distinct CDR3 sequences, approximately 65% of them appearing once. Sequences were obtained from blood. Source of these receptors: a man aged 30 to 45 in good health.

About this clonotype itself: Sequence at one end of the junction differs from germline and may be a read error. The J gene is TRBJ2-7, the V gene TRBV28, with 9 bases that match TRBD1. There are 16 residues in the CDR3. The germline V gene encodes CDR1 MDHEN and CDR2 SYDVKM. This CDR3 is CASSPPPGQGSYEQYF. DNA of the CDR3: TGCGCCAGCAGTCCCCCTCCGGGACAGGGTTCCTACGAGCAGTACTTC.

This clonotype has only a few counts. The rearrangement links TRBV12-3 or TRBV12-4 to TRBJ2-3; the D is unclear. The CDR3 extends over 16 amino acids. Deletions cut 10 bases from V and 2 bases from J, with 22 bases between. CDR3 sequence reads: CATQVAWGLSTDTQYF. CDR3 DNA sequence: TGTGCCACCCAAGTGGCGTGGGGTCTTTCCACAGATACGCAGTATTTT.

This chain uses TRBV10-3 with TRBJ2-3; D not certain. The V end lost 10 bases, the J end lost 1 base, and 3 bases lay between the germline ends. Germline V CDR1 and CDR2: ENHRY, SYGVKD. This CDR3 comprises 10 residues. CDR3 coding DNA: TGTGCCACCTGCACAGATACGCAGTATTTT. It yields the protein CATCTDTQYF.

This clonotype occurred once. Possible read error: a much larger clone is one base away. The chain is built from TRBV7-2 and TRBJ1-1; D is unresolved. CDR3 length: 16 residues. Germline loops: CDR1 SGHTA, CDR2 FQGNSA. CDR3 DNA sequence: TGTGCCAGCAGCCCAGCCATTTATTCGAAGAACGCTGAAGCTTTCTTT. Its protein is CASSPAIYSKNAEAFF.

The V call is TRBV9, the J call TRBJ2-3; the D gene is possibly TRBD1 (5 bases). Trimming shortened V by 1 base and J by 3 bases, and 12 bases separated the two germline ends. The germline gives CDR1 SGDLS, CDR2 YYNGEE. This CDR3 is 15 amino acids long. Written as DNA, the CDR3 is TGTGCCAGCAGCGTATCAGGGCGACCGACAGATACGCAGTATTTT. It specifies CASSVSGRPTDTQYF.

This clonotype was seen a single time. The J gene is TRBJ2-7, the V gene TRBV14, with D possibly being TRBD2 (5 bases). Germline-derived CDR1 and CDR2 are SGHDN and FVKESK. CDR3 length: 15 residues. Trimming took 1 base from V and 5 from J, leaving 15 bases between them. CDR3 region: CASSQGPGIRDEQYF. Written as DNA, the CDR3 is TGTGCCAGCAGCCAAGGCCCCGGGATACGGGACGAGCAGTACTTC.

The chain combines TRBV2 with TRBJ2-4; D possibly uses TRBD1 or TRBD2 (5 bases each). The end of the DNA is better explained by TRBJ2-7, so the J call may be wrong. CDR3 length: 12 amino acids. From germline, CDR1 is SNHLY and CDR2 FYNNEI. The CDR3 nucleotides read TGTGCCAGCAGGAGGGGTGTGGACGAGCAGTACTTC. The encoded protein is CASRRGVDEQYF.

This rearrangement joins TRBV5-1 to TRBJ1-2, with 8 bases fitting TRBD1. Per the germline V gene, CDR1 is SGHRS and CDR2 is YFSETQ. Losses at the gene ends were 5 bases for V and 6 bases for J; bases not matched to a gene: 6. This CDR3 is 13 amino acids long. CDR3 DNA: TGCGCCAGCAGTTACGACAGGGGTGATGGCTACACCTTC. Protein sequence: CASSYDRGDGYTF.